This TCR beta chain is drawn from a study of T cell responses to AZD1222 COVID-19 vaccine (dated by TCRdb to about 2021). As for the study more broadly: AZD1222 recipients given second doses at about 4 weeks or at about 12 weeks were pooled, since spike-specific TCR depth and breadth were not found to differ between the two schedules. A total of approximately 240 trial participants underwent TCR sequencing, of whom around 210 had received two doses of AZD1222 and around 25 had received two doses of the MenACWY control vaccine. Enrollment into the trials was organized by age into subgroups of 18-55, 56-69 and 70-plus years, and those subgroups contained roughly 150, 30 and 60 TCR-sequenced participants, respectively.

Comment on this clone: Its antigen is still unknown. No base quality information exists; no much larger clone differs at one position.

The label giving this sample's time point can be read as: baseline before first vaccination. The vaccinee samples were drawn from two UK trials, COV001 and COV002, one of which was a single-blind randomized controlled phase 2/3 trial testing AZD1222 (ChAdOx1 nCoV-19) in healthy adults. Trial participant PBMC samples were collected at day 0 and day 28 after the second dose for TCRbeta chain sequencing. The CDR3, cysteine through phenylalanine, is 14 amino acids long. Only the CDR3 DNA stays, 42 bases, in frame from base 1. V lost 2 bases and J lost 4 bases, and the count of bases not matched to a germline gene is 4. From the germline V gene, CDR1 is SGHRS and CDR2 is YFSETQ. The CDR3 regions of human TCRbeta chains were analyzed by immunosequencing. Per the authors' processing: TCRs in the repertoires were matched against a reference library of SARS-CoV-2-specific TCRs that had been generated with the MIRA antigen-specificity platform. Breadth was defined as the fraction of unique TCRs that were SARS-CoV-2-associated, and depth was defined as the fraction of total T cells that were SARS-CoV-2-associated. Each spike-specific TCR was assigned to its reactive spike region and to a CD4 or CD8 class using the MIRA data. Log10-transformed breadth and depth values were compared by one-way ANOVA with Sidak's multiple comparisons tests. The immuneACCESS repertoire file appears here via TCRdb, limited to in-frame rearrangements. These files lack a portion of the clones; in checked studies, under half of the deficit traces to unresolved V genes, and the cause of the others is not known. The DNA gave D and trimming, while V, J and clone size come from that table. The sample table lists about 150,000 clones, around 89% of them with a count of one. The top ten clones comprise 3% to 3.5% of the sample.

Points the paper makes about the study in general: A significant rise in spike-specific TCR breadth and depth was observed after two AZD1222 doses relative to day 0 and relative to MenACWY recipients. In the small 56-69-year group, the increase in depth fell short of significance, most likely because of low power. Epitopes outside the regions mutated in the B.1.351 and B.1.1.7 variants were reportedly recognized by nearly half of the unique spike-specific TCRs. Most participants were white British and females outnumbered males, and the authors suggested that clonal diversity may have been underestimated. The vaccine-associated CD4 TCRs covered the entire spike protein, and the dominant responses fell in regions 160-218 and 743-854. Because no samples from the day 14 peak response were available, repertoires could be characterized only after the peak T cell response. Conclusions about previously exposed vaccinees are limited, since just a handful of AZD1222 recipients were seropositive for SARS-CoV-2 at baseline.

This specimen consisted of peripheral blood, obtained on day 0 of AZD1222 vaccination. This receptor was taken from an adult in good health. The sequence joins TRBV5-1 to TRBJ1-2, with 8 bases aligning to TRBD1. The CDR3 protein is CASSFDRGGYGYTF. The nucleotides read TGCGCCAGCAGCTTCGACAGGGGCGGCTATGGCTACACCTTC.